The clone carrying this T cell receptor beta chain appeared a few times. Its antigen is unidentified. This sample is drawn from a study of glioma-infiltrating T cells. The study, taken as a whole, reports: Very few CDR3 sequences were shared between tissue and blood. Non-neoplastic patients had below-expected tissue-blood divergence, while all gliomas exceeded expectation.

TCR alpha and beta CDR3 regions were amplified from RNA using iRepertoire nested multiplex PCR. Input was 100-400 ng of tissue mRNA or PBMC total RNA. TCRdb re-analysed the multiplex PCR reads in MiXCR, keeping a single row per CDR3 protein. This table holds roughly 100,000 distinct CDR3 sequences, approximately 28% found once. V lost 5 bases and J lost 0, with 16 bases in between. From germline, CDR1 is SEHNR and CDR2 FQNEAQ (reference sequence). This CDR3 spans 16 amino acids. Material for sequencing was glioma tissue, nonneoplastic brain tissue, or PBMCs (not recorded which). The sequence was obtained from a human donor with low-grade glioma or glioblastoma, undergoing nonglioma brain surgery, or in good health (not recorded which). The rearrangement uses TRBV7-9 and TRBJ1-1, with D hard to call. CDR3 protein: CASSHGVGLVNTEAFF. The CDR3 coding sequence is TGTGCCAGCAGCCACGGGGTCGGGCTGGTGAACACTGAAGCTTTCTTT. Looking up the rest from reference TRBV7-9 and TRBJ1-1 gives the full variable domain: DTGVSQNPRHKITKRGQNVTFRCDPISEHNRLYWYRQTLGQGPEFLTYFQNEAQLEKSRLLSDRFSAERPKGSFSTLEIQRTEQGDSAMYLCASSHGVGLVNTEAFFGQGTRLTVV.